The 26 T cell receptor beta chains below all came from one sample that was sequenced in a study of blood T cell repertoires in COVID-19. Profiled with immunoSEQ multiplex PCR; TCRdb holds only in-frame clones, not every one. The sample has about 180,000 clones; 89% are singletons. The sequencing input was peripheral blood. These receptors were collected from a young man who had recovered from COVID-19.

The chain combines TRBV4-3 with TRBJ2-1; 7 nucleotides align to TRBD1. V lost 0 bases to trimming and J lost 9 bases; unmatched junction nucleotides: 8. The CDR3 runs to 15 residues. Germline V gene data show CDR1 as LGHNA and CDR2 as YSLEER. The CDR3 coding sequence is TGCGCCAGCAGCCAAGAGGGCGACAGGGCAGTTGAGCAGTTCTTC. Translating gives CASSQEGDRAVEQFF.

This clone occurred a few times. The chain recombines TRBV5-1 with TRBJ1-6; D gene unclear. V was shortened by 0 bases and J by 7 bases, with 11 bases between the two germline ends. Germline CDR1 SGHRS, CDR2 YFSETQ. This CDR3 spans 15 amino acids. CDR3 in amino acids: CASSLAAGGNSPLHF. CDR3 DNA: TGCGCCAGCAGCTTGGCGGCGGGCGGCAATTCACCCCTCCACTTT.

As concerns this clone: Relative to the germline gene, one junction end is altered; a read error may explain this. The chain joins TRBV9 to TRBJ2-7; 13 bases agree with TRBD2. The CDR3 consists of 20 residues. The germline CDR1 and CDR2 sequences are SGDLS and YYNGEE. CDR3 nucleotides: TGCGCCCGCCGCGGGGGGGGAGACACTGGACTAGCGGGAGTTTCTGCCGAGCAGTACTTC. It yields the protein CARRGGGDTGLAGVSAEQYF.

The rearrangement uses TRBV27 and TRBJ1-5, with D maybe TRBD1 (5 bases). The germline CDR1 and CDR2 sequences are MNHEY and SMNVEV (reference sequence). There are 12 residues in the CDR3. CDR3 DNA: TGTGCTTACCGGGGGACCAATCAGCCCCAGCATTTT. It yields the protein CAYRGTNQPQHF.

This sequence joins TRBV27 and TRBJ2-7, with D hard to call. Germline-derived CDR1 and CDR2 are MNHEY and SMNVEV (reference sequence). V lost 4 bases and J lost 7, with 11 bases in between. The CDR3 runs to 12 residues. In DNA form, the CDR3 reads TGTGCCAGCAGTTCACCCCTGAGGGAGCAGTACTTC. This encodes CASSSPLREQYF.

A word on this clone: Distinct nucleotide sequences in the sample also encode this CDR3. This sequence joins TRBV19 and TRBJ1-5; a weak D match, TRBD1 (5 bases). CDR3 length equals 15 residues. V was pared by 1 base and J by 2 bases, with 9 bases between. The V gene's germline CDR1 is LNHDA and CDR2 SQIVND (reference sequence). The CDR3 protein is CASSIASRGNQPQHF. The CDR3, as DNA: TGTGCCAGTAGTATAGCGAGCAGGGGCAATCAGCCCCAGCATTTT. Supplemented by reference TRBV19 and TRBJ1-5, the full variable domain reads DGGITQSPKYLFRKEGQNVTLSCEQNLNHDAMYWYRQDPGQGLRLIYYSQIVNDFQKGDIAEGYSVSREKKESFPLTVTSAQKNPTAFYLCASSIASRGNQPQHFGDGTRLSIL.

The chain recombines TRBV4-3 with TRBJ2-7; D might be TRBD2 (5 bases). V was trimmed by 3 bases and J by 0 bases, leaving 12 bases between them. The CDR3 runs 15 residues. Germline loops: CDR1 LGHNA, CDR2 YSLEER. The CDR3 loop reads CASSHRLSDSYEQYF. The CDR3 bases are TGCGCCAGCAGCCATAGACTAAGCGACTCCTACGAGCAGTACTTC.

This sequence joins TRBV18 and TRBJ1-3; no reliable D call. The V and J ends lost 3 bases and 1 base respectively, with 7 bases between them. Looked up from germline, CDR1 is KGHSH and CDR2 is LQKENI. The CDR3 runs 14 residues. The CDR3 is CASSPIQSGNTIYF. CDR3 nucleotides: TGTGCCAGCTCACCTATCCAGTCTGGAAACACCATATATTTT.

This clone was observed a few times. This chain connects TRBV11-2 to TRBJ2-1; D is possibly TRBD2 (5 bases). V lost 5 bases and J 0 bases, leaving 14 bases between the germline ends. CDR3 length: 16 amino acids. Germline V gene data show CDR1 as SGHAT and CDR2 as FQNNGV. The CDR3 DNA reads TGTGCCAGCAGCCCACTAGGTCTAGTCTCCTACAATGAGCAGTTCTTC. Residues: CASSPLGLVSYNEQFF.

The V call is TRBV5-1, the J call TRBJ1-2; 10 bases line up with TRBD1. In germline, CDR1 is SGHRS, CDR2 YFSETQ. There are 17 residues in the CDR3. The ends lost 4 bases at V and 2 bases at J; junction bases unmatched: 11. The CDR3 spells CASSGAGQGIWNYGYTF. The CDR3 DNA reads TGCGCCAGCAGCGGTGCGGGACAGGGGATCTGGAACTATGGCTACACCTTC.

This clone was detected once. The rearrangement uses TRBV28 and TRBJ2-3; 11 positions agree with TRBD2. The CDR3 has 16 amino acids. Germline CDR1 MDHEN, CDR2 SYDVKM. J gave up 4 bases and V 5 bases, and 8 bases lay outside the gene matches. The CDR3 DNA is TGTGCCAGCAGTCCCCAGTTAGCGGGAGGGGCAGATACGCAGTATTTT. Translation: CASSPQLAGGADTQYF.

The rearrangement joins TRBV6-5 to TRBJ2-1; 9 bases are a match to TRBD2. With 6 bases clipped from V and 5 bases from J, the junction kept 8 bases outside the gene matches. The CDR3 contains 15 residues. The germline gives CDR1 MNHEY, CDR2 SVGAGI. The CDR3 nucleotides are TGTGCCAGCAGCCACGGACTAGCGATCAACAATGAGCAGTTCTTC. Translated: CASSHGLAINNEQFF.

The rearrangement uses TRBV4-3 and TRBJ2-1, with 12 nucleotides matching TRBD2. The CDR3 sequence is 22 residues long. J gave up 0 bases and V 0 bases, and 15 bases lay outside the gene matches. The germline V gene encodes CDR1 LGHNA and CDR2 YSLEER. The DNA for the CDR3 is TGCGCCAGCAGCCAAGATAGGGGCCGTAGACTAGCGGGAGCTACCTCCTACAATGAGCAGTTCTTC. It is translated as CASSQDRGRRLAGATSYNEQFF.

This clone was seen only once. The CDR3 bases are TGCGCCAGCAGCCAAGGGGCCCCCGGTCACGCCTCGGCTGAAGCTTTCTTT. Translated, it gives CASSQGAPGHASAEAFF. This chain joins TRBV4-1 and TRBJ1-1; D ambiguous. The CDR3 sequence is 17 residues long. V lost 1 base to trimming and J lost 6 bases, with 21 bases between them. CDR1 MGHRA and CDR2 YSYEKL come from the germline V gene.

In DNA, the CDR3 is TGTGCCAGCATAGCGGGAGTTTCCGGGGAGCTGTTTTTT. Residues: CASIAGVSGELFF. The gene calls are TRBV28 and TRBJ2-2, with 9 bases lining up with TRBD2. With V trimmed by 7 bases and J by 6 bases, 3 bases remained unmatched. Germline V CDR1 and CDR2: MDHEN, SYDVKM. This CDR3 is built from 13 residues. The whole variable domain, filled in from reference TRBV28 and TRBJ2-2, reads DVKVTQSSRYLVKRTGEKVFLECVQDMDHENMFWYRQDPGLGLRLIYFSYDVKMKEKGDIPEGYSVSREKKERFSLILESASTNQTSMYLCASIAGVSGELFFGEGSRLTVL.

The chain employs TRBV29-1 and TRBJ2-5; D might be TRBD2 (5 bases). V gave up 7 bases and J gave up 8 bases, with 11 bases separating them. The length of the CDR3 is 10 residues. The V gene's germline CDR1 is SQVTM and CDR2 ANQGSEA. CDR3: CSGAGDTQYF. DNA for the CDR3: TGCAGCGGGGCCGGGGATACCCAGTACTTC.

J is TRBJ2-3 and V is TRBV15; 9 bases agree with TRBD2. Trimming at V came to 4 bases and at J to 3 bases, leaving 5 bases not matched to a gene. In germline, CDR1 is LNHNV, CDR2 YYDKDF (reference sequence). The CDR3 has 15 amino acids. CDR3 sequence: CATSMASGETDTQYF. The CDR3 DNA is TGTGCCACCAGCATGGCTAGCGGGGAAACAGATACGCAGTATTTT.

The rearrangement uses TRBV7-3 and TRBJ2-5; a possible D gene is TRBD2 (6 bases). CDR1 is SGHTA and CDR2 is FQGTGA in the germline V gene. V lost 2 bases and J lost 1, with 8 bases in between. The CDR3 length is 14 residues. The CDR3 sequence: CASSLQGGQETQYF. CDR3 in DNA: TGTGCCAGCAGCTTACAGGGAGGCCAAGAGACCCAGTACTTC.

The V call is TRBV14, the J call TRBJ2-3; 9 nucleotides line up with TRBD1. From germline, CDR1 is SGHDN and CDR2 FVKESK. V lost 4 bases, J lost 2 bases, and 7 bases stayed unmatched. The CDR3 extends over 16 amino acids. The CDR3 protein is CASSLGQGRATDTQYF. The CDR3 DNA follows: TGTGCCAGCAGCCTCGGACAGGGGAGGGCCACAGATACGCAGTATTTT.

This clone was seen a single time. The gene calls are TRBV25-1 and TRBJ1-5; no clear D gene. Germline loops: CDR1 MGHDK, CDR2 SYGVNS. Trimming pared 5 bases from V and 3 bases from J, leaving 11 bases between. The CDR3 spans 14 residues. The CDR3 coding sequence is TGTGCCAGCAGTTCGGCGGGGAACAATCAGCCCCAGCATTTT. It yields the protein CASSSAGNNQPQHF.

This rearrangement joins TRBV19 to TRBJ2-7; D possibly corresponds to TRBD2 (6 bases). The CDR3 is 15 residues long. Trimming pared 5 bases from V and 0 bases from J, leaving 14 bases between. Germline V CDR1 and CDR2: LNHDA, SQIVND (reference sequence). CDR3 sequence reads: CASSFGLLSSYEQYF. The CDR3, as DNA: TGTGCCAGTAGTTTCGGACTACTCAGCTCCTACGAGCAGTACTTC.

The chain has TRBV4-1 and TRBJ2-7; TRBD2 matches at 8 bases. This CDR3 is built from 16 residues. V lost 4 bases to trimming and J lost 0 bases; unmatched junction nucleotides: 8. Germline V lookup: CDR1 MGHRA, CDR2 YSYEKL. CDR3 sequence reads: CASSRTGTRSSYEQYF. Here the CDR3 DNA reads TGCGCCAGCAGCCGGACCGGGACTAGGAGCTCCTACGAGCAGTACTTC.

V is TRBV4-3 and J is TRBJ2-3; 7 bases match TRBD2. The CDR3 loop spans 17 amino acids. Trimming removed 4 bases from V and 5 bases from J; junction bases left unmatched: 15. The V gene's germline CDR1 is LGHNA and CDR2 YSLEER. The DNA of the CDR3 is TGCGCCAGCAGCCCATGGCCTTGGAGGGAGGGAAGAGATACGCAGTATTTT. Protein: CASSPWPWREGRDTQYF.

The table lists this clone with a few counts. The V and J genes are TRBV28 and TRBJ2-1; TRBD2 aligns across 13 bases. Germline values: CDR1 MDHEN, CDR2 SYDVKM. V shed 1 base and J 6 bases; nucleotides not matched to a gene: 3. This CDR3 spans 16 amino acids. The CDR3 sequence: CASSLFTSGRANEQFF. The CDR3 bases are TGTGCCAGCAGTTTATTTACTAGCGGGAGGGCCAATGAGCAGTTCTTC.

The chain links TRBV6-2 or TRBV6-3 to TRBJ1-1, with 10 bases matching TRBD1. The trim removed 2 bases at V and 6 bases at J, leaving 15 bases unmatched. The germline CDR1 and CDR2 sequences are MNHEY and SVGEGT. The CDR3 runs 18 residues. The CDR3 protein is CASSYTGTGVRFLAEAFF. CDR3 DNA: TGTGCCAGCAGTTACACCGGGACAGGGGTTCGGTTCTTGGCTGAAGCTTTCTTT.

This chain uses TRBV6-5 with TRBJ1-2; the D is unclear. Germline CDR1 and CDR2: MNHEY and SVGAGI. CDR3 length: 13 amino acids. Trimming left V 0 bases short and J 6 bases short, with 8 bases between. The CDR3 spells CASSYSSVDGYTF. The CDR3, as DNA: TGTGCCAGCAGTTACTCGAGCGTTGATGGCTACACCTTC.